The entry below gives a single T cell receptor (beta chain) sequence along with its context. It lacks a known antigen. The record has no base qualities; no much larger clone is one base away. Participants in the prospective study were enrolled through a virtual design, were aged roughly 18 to 100 years, and lived in roughly 26 United States geographic areas. To assign participants to cohorts, the prospective study relied on clinical history that participants themselves reported in a screening survey and a study questionnaire. Exposed participants had been in contact with someone with a PCR-confirmed or clinician-diagnosed COVID-19 case within 2 weeks of study entry. In the prospective study, whole blood, serum and a nasopharyngeal or oropharyngeal swab were collected from each participant by mobile phlebotomists. Additional blood draws and questionnaires over an approximately 2-month period could optionally be provided by prospective study participants. Before DNA extraction, blood samples from the prospective study were shipped at room temperature or frozen.

The sample originates from a study of blood T cell repertoires in COVID-19 (TCRdb year 2020). Study-wide context: Samples covering the acute and convalescent phases of COVID-19 were provided by collaborators in the United States, Italy and Spain. The prospective study material was composed of cDNA or gDNA derived from T cells, B-cell-depleted T cells, or PBMCs. Deeply sampled blood TCRbeta repertoires from subjects exposed to, actively infected with, or recovered from COVID-19 were included in the dataset. A freely available public database, intended as a resource for researchers studying the immune response to SARS-CoV-2, is where the repertoires were released. Samples were obtained from the ongoing ImmuneRACE study (first 160 participants) and from approximately 1,200 subjects provided by 6 global collaborators. A de-identified subject ID, COVID-19 status, age in years and sex were almost always included in the sample metadata. Where available, HLA class I and class II types were taken from metadata supplied by the sample provider and were not determined by assay-based typing. Points the paper makes about the study in general: The quantity of clinical and demographic metadata differed by source and by participant and was supplied without curation.

TCRbeta CDR3 regions were amplified from genomic DNA by means of the immunoSEQ Assay, a bias-controlled multiplex PCR. In the authors' own workflow: The number of nucleated cells in each sample was estimated by amplification of reference gene primers within the assay. To quantify the absolute abundance of each unique TCRbeta CDR3 rearrangement, sequence reads were collapsed and filtered. For each sample, productive Simpson clonality was calculated as the square root of Simpson's diversity index across productive rearrangements. In its TCRdb copy, this immuneACCESS table keeps in-frame sequences only and misses some clones. Where compared with another copy, unresolved V genes explain less than half of these, and the others have no known cause. V, J and clone size are taken as reported in that table, and D and trimming were inferred from the DNA itself. For this sample there are some 180,000 clones; roughly 84% appear just once. Jointly, the top ten make up more than 3% of the sample.

For CDR1 and CDR2, the germline V gene (reference sequence) lists GTSNPN and SVGIG. Spanning cysteine to phenylalanine, the CDR3 consists of 12 amino acids. The read is trimmed to its CDR3 DNA, 36 bases read in frame from base 1. V loses 0 bases, J loses 13 bases, and the germline ends lie 12 bases apart. The sample was PBMCs or T cells enriched from blood (not recorded which). Recombination joined TRBV30 with TRBJ1-4, with no reliable assignment of the D segment. The source of this sequence is a woman in her thirties who had been exposed to COVID-19. The nucleotide sequence reads as follows: TGTGCCTGGAGTGTACCCGATTGGAGACTGTTTTTT. This is translated as CAWSVPDWRLFF.